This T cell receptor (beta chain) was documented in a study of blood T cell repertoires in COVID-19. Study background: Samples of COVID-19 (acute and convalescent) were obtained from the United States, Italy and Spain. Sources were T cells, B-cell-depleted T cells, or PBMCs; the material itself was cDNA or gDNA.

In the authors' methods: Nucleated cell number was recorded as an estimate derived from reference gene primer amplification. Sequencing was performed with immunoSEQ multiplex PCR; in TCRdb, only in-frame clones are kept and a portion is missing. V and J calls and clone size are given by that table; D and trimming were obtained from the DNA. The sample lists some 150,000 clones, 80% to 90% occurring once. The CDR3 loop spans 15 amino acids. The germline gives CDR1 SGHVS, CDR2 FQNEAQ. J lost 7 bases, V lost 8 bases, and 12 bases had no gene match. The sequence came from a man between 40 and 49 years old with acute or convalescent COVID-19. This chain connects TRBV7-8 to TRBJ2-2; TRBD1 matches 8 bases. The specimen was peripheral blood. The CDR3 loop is CASRLAGQDHGELFF. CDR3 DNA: TGTGCCAGCCGCCTGGCGGGACAGGACCACGGGGAGCTGTTTTTT.